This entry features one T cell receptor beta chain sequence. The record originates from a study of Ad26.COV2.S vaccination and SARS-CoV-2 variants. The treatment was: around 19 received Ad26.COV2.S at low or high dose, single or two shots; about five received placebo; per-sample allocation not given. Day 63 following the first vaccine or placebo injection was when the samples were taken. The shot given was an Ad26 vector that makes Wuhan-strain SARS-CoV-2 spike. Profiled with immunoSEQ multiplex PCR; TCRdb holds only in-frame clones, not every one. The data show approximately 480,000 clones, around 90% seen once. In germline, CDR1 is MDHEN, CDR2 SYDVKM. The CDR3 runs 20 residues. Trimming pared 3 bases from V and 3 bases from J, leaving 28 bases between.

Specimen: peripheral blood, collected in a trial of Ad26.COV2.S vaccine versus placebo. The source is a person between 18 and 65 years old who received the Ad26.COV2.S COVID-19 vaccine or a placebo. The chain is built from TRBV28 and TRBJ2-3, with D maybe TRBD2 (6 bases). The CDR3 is CASSFPRGFPVGGLTDTQYF. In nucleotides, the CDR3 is TGTGCCAGCAGTTTCCCCCGTGGGTTCCCGGTGGGAGGATTAACAGATACGCAGTATTTT.